A single sample gave rise to the 3 T cell receptor beta chains below, sequenced in a study of graft-versus-host responses after intestinal transplantation (dated by TCRdb to about 2021). The library was prepared using the immunoSEQ multiplex PCR assay. TCRdb obtained this table from immuneACCESS and retained in-frame rearrangements with V and J assigned. These tables miss some clones; where compared with another copy, unresolved V genes account for less than half of the shortfall, and the remainder is unexplained. This sample holds around 130,000 clones; around 94% were observed only once. The ten largest clones add up to over 0.15% of the sample. For these receptors, no antigen is known. The sample's time point label is to be understood as: cells obtained before transplantation from donor or recipient. Source: unstimulated CD4+ T cells sorted from spleen or lymph node cells, taken before intestinal transplant. These receptors originate from a human donor who received an intestinal transplant.

The chain recombines TRBV30 with TRBJ1-5; 7 bases are shared with TRBD1. Losses at the gene ends were 1 base for V and 3 bases for J; bases not matched to a gene: 6. The CDR3 has 15 amino acids. Germline-derived CDR1 and CDR2 are GTSNPN and SVGIG (reference sequence). The CDR3 region is CAWSATGSFNQPQHF. In nucleotides, the CDR3 is TGTGCCTGGAGTGCGACAGGGAGCTTCAATCAGCCCCAGCATTTT.

The chain combines TRBV6-1 with TRBJ2-1, with D tentatively TRBD1 (5 bases). In germline, CDR1 is MNHNS, CDR2 SASEGT. Trimming shortened V by 8 bases and J by 4 bases, and 6 bases separated the two germline ends. This CDR3 has 11 residues. CDR3 nucleotide sequence: TGTGCCAGCCACAGGTACAATGAGCAGTTCTTC. Amino acids: CASHRYNEQFF.

The J gene is TRBJ2-5, the V gene TRBV11-2; perhaps TRBD2 as D (6 bases). Between the trimmed V and J ends, which lost 5 bases and 1 base, there was a span of 8 bases. The CDR3 extends over 13 amino acids. Looked up from germline, CDR1 is SGHAT and CDR2 is FQNNGV. CDR3 nucleotide sequence: TGTGCCAGCAGCCGGGACTTCCAAGAGACCCAGTACTTC. Amino acids: CASSRDFQETQYF.